In its sample, the clone carrying this T cell receptor beta chain ranks as medium-sized. Its antigen is currently unknown. Per the original data handling: A papillary thyroid cancer distant-metastasis classifier was built from CDR3 differences across clinicopathological groups. TCRdb re-called clones via MiXCR from the PCR reads. Here the V and J calls rest on TCRdb's processing, not on the authors' analysis. The table has tens of thousands of clones, more than 14% seen once. None of the patients had undergone any treatment ahead of thyroid surgery. The sample comes from a study of metastatic and nonmetastatic thyroid tumors. The wider study: Peripheral blood and tumor or nodule samples from malignant and benign thyroid patients were compared. Findings and caveats of the study: Versus benign nodules, malignant thyroid tumors reportedly had significantly higher TCR beta diversity, in blood and tumor.

V was cut by 4 bases and J by 2 bases, with 9 bases left in between. CDR1 and CDR2 (germline): MGHRA, YSYEKL. The CDR3 consists of 13 residues. This TCR came from a male donor with papillary thyroid cancer or a benign thyroid nodule (not recorded which). Some clones in this sample may be carry-over from other donors' samples. The rearrangement joins TRBV4-1 to TRBJ2-7; perhaps TRBD1 as D (6 bases). Specimen: blood. CDR3 bases: TGCGCCAGCAGCCTCCGGGACACCTACGAGCAGTACTTC. Its translation: CASSLRDTYEQYF.